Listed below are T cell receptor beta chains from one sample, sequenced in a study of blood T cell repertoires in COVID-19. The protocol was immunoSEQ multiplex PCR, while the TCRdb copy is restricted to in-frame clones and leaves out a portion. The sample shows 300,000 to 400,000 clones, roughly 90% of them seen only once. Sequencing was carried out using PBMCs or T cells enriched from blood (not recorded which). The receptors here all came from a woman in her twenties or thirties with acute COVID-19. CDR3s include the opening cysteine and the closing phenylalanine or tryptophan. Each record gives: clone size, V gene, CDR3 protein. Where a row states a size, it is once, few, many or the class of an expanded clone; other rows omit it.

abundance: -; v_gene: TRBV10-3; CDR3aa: CATTRDQPGGYNEQFF
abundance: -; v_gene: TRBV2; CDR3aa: CASSALFHSPLHF
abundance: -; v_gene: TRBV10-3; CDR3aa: CAVTGQTAKNTEAFF
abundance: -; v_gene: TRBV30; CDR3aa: CAWSLLTDTQYF
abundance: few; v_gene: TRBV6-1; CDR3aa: CASSEPGQPQHF
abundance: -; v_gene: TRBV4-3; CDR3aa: CASSQVDSFYGYTF
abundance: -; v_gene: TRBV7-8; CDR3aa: CASSLGQGKAPYNSPLHF
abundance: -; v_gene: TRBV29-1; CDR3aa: CSVVGVAKNIQYF
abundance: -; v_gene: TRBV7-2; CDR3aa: CASSLGTSGGQETQYF
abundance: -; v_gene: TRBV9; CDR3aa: CASSAVAGGRGEQFF
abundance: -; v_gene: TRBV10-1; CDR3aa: CASRGQVPPFSNQPQHF
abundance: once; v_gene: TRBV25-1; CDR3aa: CASSRDRVQYF
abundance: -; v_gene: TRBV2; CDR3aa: CASKITPSGGHANTGELFF
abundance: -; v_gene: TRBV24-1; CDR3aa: CATRGLVTDTQYF
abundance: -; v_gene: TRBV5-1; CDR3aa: CASSGGGARETQYF
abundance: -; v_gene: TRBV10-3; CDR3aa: CAISESRDSTYGYTF
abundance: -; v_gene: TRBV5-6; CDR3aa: CASSLEARGPYSGANVLTF
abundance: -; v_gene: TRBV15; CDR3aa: CATSSLTGRNSPLHF
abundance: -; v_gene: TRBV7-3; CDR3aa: CASSLTSGGTDTQYF
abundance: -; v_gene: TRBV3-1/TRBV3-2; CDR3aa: CASSQRPGQGSSPLHF
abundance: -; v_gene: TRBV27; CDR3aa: CASSLVGGSPQHF
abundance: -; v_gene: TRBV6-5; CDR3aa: CASKGPGTGGEQYF